What follows is one TCR beta chain and its context. Its antigen is as yet unknown. The data are from a study of CD8 T cells in ankylosing spondylitis. Study results and limitations: A subset of motif variants has previously been described in the synovial fluid and blood of reactive arthritis. Seemingly distinctive of ankylosing spondylitis blood was a TCR beta motif formed by eight highly homologous variants. The study looked at matched synovial fluid samples from ankylosing spondylitis patients. Disease-linked clones were reported to be significantly enriched there.

TCRdb redid the calling of the 5' RACE reads with MiXCR, one entry per CDR3 protein. Of about 210,000 distinct CDR3 sequences in the sample, just under 7.5% are singletons; the top ten hold 14%. There are 11 residues in the CDR3. Germline V gene lookup returns CDR1 DFQATT and CDR2 SNEGSKA (reference sequence). V lost 6 bases and J 6 bases, leaving 11 bases between the germline ends. The receptor was derived from a male donor with ankylosing spondylitis. This chain uses TRBV20-1 with TRBJ1-2, with D hard to call. The sample consisted of blood, either unsorted or a sorted T cell fraction (not recorded which). The CDR3 region has the DNA TGCAGTGCCTCGATCGCGGATGGCTACACCTTC. This gives the protein CSASIADGYTF.